This entry features one T cell receptor (beta chain) sequence. The data stem from a study of blood T cell repertoires in COVID-19. Study-wide background: There were acute and convalescent COVID-19 samples, and they came from the United States, Italy and Spain. Nucleic acid was either cDNA or gDNA, and it came from T cells, B-cell-depleted T cells, or PBMCs.

Libraries were prepared by immunoSEQ multiplex PCR; TCRdb keeps only in-frame clonotypes and omits some of them. Of 150,000 to 200,000 clones in the sample, roughly 87% were seen once. Participants spanned ages about 18 to 100 years and resided in about two dozen US areas. Either two negative PCRs, clearance, or symptom resolution qualified Cohort 3 donors as recovered. V was shortened by 5 bases and J by 2 bases, with 21 bases between the two germline ends. Germline values: CDR1 LGHDT, CDR2 YNNKEL (reference sequence). The CDR3 runs 17 residues. Material for sequencing was PBMCs or T cells enriched from blood (not recorded which). The clonotype originates from a man aged 50-59 years who had recovered from COVID-19. The chain combines TRBV3-1 (or the pseudogene TRBV3-2) with TRBJ1-1; tentative D call: TRBD1 (6 bases). The CDR3 region is CASSGHPGTRPNTEAFF. The CDR3 nucleotides are TGTGCCAGCAGCGGGCATCCCGGGACAAGGCCCAACACTGAAGCTTTCTTT.